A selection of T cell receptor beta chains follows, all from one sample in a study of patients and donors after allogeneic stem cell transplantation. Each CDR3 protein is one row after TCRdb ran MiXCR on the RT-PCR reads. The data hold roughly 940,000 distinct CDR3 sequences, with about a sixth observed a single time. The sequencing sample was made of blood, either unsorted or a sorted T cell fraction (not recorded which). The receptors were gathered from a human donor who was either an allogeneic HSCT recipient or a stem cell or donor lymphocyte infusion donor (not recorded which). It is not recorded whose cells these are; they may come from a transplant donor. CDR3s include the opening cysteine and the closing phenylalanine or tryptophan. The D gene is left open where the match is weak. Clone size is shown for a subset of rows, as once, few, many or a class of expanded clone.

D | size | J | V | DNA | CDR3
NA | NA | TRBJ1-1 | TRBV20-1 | TGCAGTGCTAGACGGGACGCGAACACTGAAGCTTTCTTT | CSARRDANTEAFF
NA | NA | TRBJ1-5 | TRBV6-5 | TGTGCCAGCAGTTACGCGGGAAAGTCCAATCAGCCCCAGCATTTT | CASSYAGKSNQPQHF
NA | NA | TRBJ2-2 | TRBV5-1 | TGCGCCAGCAAACCCGAAATAACCGGGGAGCTGTTTTTT | CASKPEITGELFF
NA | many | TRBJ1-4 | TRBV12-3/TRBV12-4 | TGTGCCAGCAGTCCCCGGGGGGAAAAACTGTTTTTT | CASSPRGEKLFF
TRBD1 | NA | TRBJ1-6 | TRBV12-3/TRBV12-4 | TGTGCCAGCAGACAGACAGGGCGAAGCTCCTATAATTCACCCCTCCACTTT | CASRQTGRSSYNSPLHF
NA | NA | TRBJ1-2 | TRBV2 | TGTGCCAGCAGTGAATTGGGGGATTGGGGTGGCTACACCTTC | CASSELGDWGGYTF
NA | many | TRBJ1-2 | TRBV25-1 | TGTGCCAGCAGTGAATCTGGGACGGCTTATGGCTACACCTTC | CASSESGTAYGYTF
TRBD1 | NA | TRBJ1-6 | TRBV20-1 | TGCAGTGCTAGGAGGCAGGGGGGTTCACCCCTCCACTTT | CSARRQGGSPLHF
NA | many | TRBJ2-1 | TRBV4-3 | TGCGCCAGCAGCCAAGGGGGCGGGTACAATGAGCAGTTCTTC | CASSQGGGYNEQFF
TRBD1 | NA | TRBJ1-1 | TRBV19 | TGTGCCAGTAGCGACAGGGGGCCGAACACTGAAGCTTTCTTT | CASSDRGPNTEAFF
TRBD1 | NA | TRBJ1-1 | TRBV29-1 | TGCATCGGAATGGGGGACAGCCATAAGAACACTGAAGCTTTCTTT | CIGMGDSHKNTEAFF
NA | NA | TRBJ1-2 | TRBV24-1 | TGTGCCACCAGTGATTCCGGGCGCGGGTATGGCTACACCTTC | CATSDSGRGYGYTF
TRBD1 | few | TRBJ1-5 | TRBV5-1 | TGCGCCAGCAGCATTGGGGACAGAGATAGCAATCAGCCCCAGCATTTT | CASSIGDRDSNQPQHF
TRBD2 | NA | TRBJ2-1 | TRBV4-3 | TGCGCCAGCAGAGCGGGGCACAATGAGCAGTTCTTC | CASRAGHNEQFF
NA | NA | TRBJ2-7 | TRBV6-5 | TGTGCCAGCAGCTTACTGTCGGGGGGCGGCTACGAGCAGTACTTC | CASSLLSGGGYEQYF
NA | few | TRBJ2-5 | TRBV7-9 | TGTGCCAGCAGCTTAGTCAGCTCCCCGTGGAGGTACTTC | CASSLVSSPWRYF
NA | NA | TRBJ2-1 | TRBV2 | TGTGCCAGCCGTTGGGGGACTCACAATGAGCAGTTCTTC | CASRWGTHNEQFF
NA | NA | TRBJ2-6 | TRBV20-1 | TGCAGTGCTAGATTCCCTGGGGCCAACGTCCTGACTTTC | CSARFPGANVLTF
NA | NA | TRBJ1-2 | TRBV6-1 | TGTGCCAGCAGTGAACTTGCGGGCCAGACCTATGGCTACACCTTC | CASSELAGQTYGYTF
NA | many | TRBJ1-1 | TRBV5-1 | TGCGCCAGCAGCTTGGAGTCAAGCGGGAACACTGAAGCTTTCTTT | CASSLESSGNTEAFF
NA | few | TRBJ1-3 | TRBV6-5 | TGTGCCAGCAGTTACGGCGGCGGGGGGGGCTCTGGAAACACCATATATTTT | CASSYGGGGGSGNTIYF
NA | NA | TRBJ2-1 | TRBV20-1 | TGCAGTGCTAGCCGACCCGGGGGCAGCTCCTACAATGAGCAGTTCTTC | CSASRPGGSSYNEQFF
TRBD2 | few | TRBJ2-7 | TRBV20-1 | TGCAGTGCTTTGGCGGGGGGCACCTACGAGCAGTACTTC | CSALAGGTYEQYF
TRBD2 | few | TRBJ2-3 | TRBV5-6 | TGTGCCAGCAGCCCGCCTACTAGCGTCAGCACAGATACGCAGTATTTT | CASSPPTSVSTDTQYF
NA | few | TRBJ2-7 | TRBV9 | TGTGCCAGCAGCGTAGCTCCGGGACAAGACCAATACGAGCAGTACTTC | CASSVAPGQDQYEQYF
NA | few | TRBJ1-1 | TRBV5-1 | TGCGCCAGCCCCGTGGTGGGAAACACTGAAGCTTTCTTT | CASPVVGNTEAFF
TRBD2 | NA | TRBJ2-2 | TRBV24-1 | TGTGCCACCGGCGGACGAAGTAGCGGGAGGGGTGGAGGCACCGGGGAGCTGTTTTTT | CATGGRSSGRGGGTGELFF
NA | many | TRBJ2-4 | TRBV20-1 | TGCAGTGCTAGAGATAGTCGAAAAAACATTCAGTACTTC | CSARDSRKNIQYF
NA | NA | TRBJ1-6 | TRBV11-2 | TGTGCCAGCAGCCCACTATCCCGGGGGAACTCACCCCTCCACTTT | CASSPLSRGNSPLHF
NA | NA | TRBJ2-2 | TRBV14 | TGTGCCAGCAGCCAAAGGGTCCCCGGGGAGCTGTTTTTT | CASSQRVPGELFF
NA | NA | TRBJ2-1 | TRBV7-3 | TGTTCCAGCAGCTTAAGGGCTAGCGATGGTAATGAGCAGTTCTTC | CSSSLRASDGNEQFF
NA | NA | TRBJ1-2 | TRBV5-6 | TGTGCCAGCAGCGACGCCGGAGGAAACCTCTATGGCTACACCTTC | CASSDAGGNLYGYTF
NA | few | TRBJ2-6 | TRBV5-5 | TGTGCCAGCAGCTTGGAAGCCGAGCCTGGGGCCAACGTCCTGACTTTC | CASSLEAEPGANVLTF
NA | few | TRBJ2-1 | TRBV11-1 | TGTGCCAGCAGCTTAGCGCAATCCTACTACAATGAGCAGTTCTTC | CASSLAQSYYNEQFF
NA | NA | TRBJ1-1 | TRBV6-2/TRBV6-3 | TGTGCCAGCACCCGATGGGCCATGAACACTGAAGCTTTCTTT | CASTRWAMNTEAFF
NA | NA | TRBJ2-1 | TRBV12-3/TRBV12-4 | TGTGCCAGCAGCTTCTGGGCCGGGGCCTACAATGAGCAGTTCTTC | CASSFWAGAYNEQFF
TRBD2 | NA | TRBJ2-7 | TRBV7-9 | TGTGCCAGCAGCCTTGGGACTAGCGGTATCGAGCAGTACTTC | CASSLGTSGIEQYF
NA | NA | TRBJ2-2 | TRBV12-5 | TGTGCTAGTGGCCGGGACGTTCCCGGGGAGCTGTTTTTT | CASGRDVPGELFF
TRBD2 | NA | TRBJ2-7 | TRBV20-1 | TGCAGTGCTAGAGCTGCCTATCGGACTAGCTGGGGGGGCGAGCAGTACTTC | CSARAAYRTSWGGEQYF